One and the same sample provided the 25 T cell receptor beta chains below, sequenced in a study of graft-versus-host responses after intestinal transplantation. Their target antigens are unknown. The method was immunoSEQ multiplex PCR; TCRdb's version includes in-frame clones alone and lacks a portion of them. The sample lists some 100,000 clones, just under 95% occurring once. The sequences come from unstimulated CD8+ T cells sorted from spleen or lymph node cells, collected before transplant. These receptors all stem from a human donor who was the organ donor for an intestinal transplant.

The chain's CDR3 is CASSYSGRNEQFF. DNA of the CDR3: TGTGCCAGCAGTTATAGCGGGAGGAATGAGCAGTTCTTC. The chain is built from TRBV6-5 and TRBJ2-1, with TRBD2 matching 10 bases. Germline values: CDR1 MNHEY, CDR2 SVGAGI. Unmatched junction bases numbered 0, after V lost 3 bases and J lost 7 bases. The CDR3 consists of 13 residues.

The chain uses TRBV13 and TRBJ2-7, with D possibly TRBD1 on 5 matching bases. The V gene lost 1 base and the J gene lost 2 bases, with 9 bases spanning the gap. This CDR3 is built from 14 residues. Germline V gene lookup returns CDR1 PRHDT and CDR2 FYEKMQ (reference sequence). The CDR3 coding sequence is TGTGCCAGCAGCTTAGCAGGGCCTGCCTACGAGCAGTACTTC. Its protein is CASSLAGPAYEQYF. Using reference TRBV13 and TRBJ2-7 for the parts outside the CDR3, the full variable domain is AAGVIQSPRHLIKEKRETATLKCYPIPRHDTVYWYQQGPGQDPQFLISFYEKMQSDKGSIPDRFSAQQFSDYHSELNMSSLELGDSALYFCASSLAGPAYEQYFGPGTRLTVT.

The chain joins TRBV28 to TRBJ2-3; D call uncertain. There are 16 residues in the CDR3. Trimming pared 6 bases from V and 0 bases from J, leaving 16 bases between. Germline CDR1 MDHEN, CDR2 SYDVKM. Written as DNA, the CDR3 is TGTGCCAGCAGCTTCTCTTCTAGTTCTAGCACAGATACGCAGTATTTT. This encodes CASSFSSSSSTDTQYF. The full variable domain, in which reference TRBV28 and TRBJ2-3 provide the parts outside the CDR3, is DVKVTQSSRYLVKRTGEKVFLECVQDMDHENMFWYRQDPGLGLRLIYFSYDVKMKEKGDIPEGYSVSREKKERFSLILESASTNQTSMYLCASSFSSSSSTDTQYFGPGTRLTVL.

The chain carries TRBV6-1 and TRBJ2-1, with TRBD2 matching over 9 bases. This CDR3 has 15 amino acids. CDR1 and CDR2 (germline): MNHNS, SASEGT. V lost 3 bases to trimming and J lost 5 bases; unmatched junction nucleotides: 5. This CDR3 reads CASSEFGTSNNEQFF. The DNA for the CDR3 is TGTGCCAGCAGTGAGTTTGGGACTAGCAACAATGAGCAGTTCTTC.

The chain carries TRBV4-2 and TRBJ2-3; possible D gene TRBD1, 6 bases. This CDR3 contains 17 residues. The V gene's germline CDR1 is LGHNA and CDR2 YNFKEQ. V was cut by 5 bases and J by 0 bases, with 18 bases left in between. In DNA form, the CDR3 reads TGTGCCAGCAGCAGCCGAATAGGGGGATCTAGCACAGATACGCAGTATTTT. This translates into CASSSRIGGSSTDTQYF.

V and J are TRBV27 and TRBJ2-1, with TRBD2 matching over 13 bases. The CDR3 loop spans 16 amino acids. Germline assignment: CDR1 MNHEY and CDR2 SMNVEV (reference sequence). The V and J ends lost 2 bases and 9 bases, in that order; junction bases with no gene match: 7. CDR3 coding DNA: TGTGCCAGCAGTTTACCAGGACTAGCGGGGGACAGTGAGCAGTTCTTC. Translation gives CASSLPGLAGDSEQFF.

The chain recombines TRBV4-3 with TRBJ2-3; 8 nucleotides align to TRBD2. This CDR3 region has 14 residues. From germline, CDR1 is LGHNA and CDR2 YSLEER. Unmatched junction bases numbered 5, after V lost 4 bases and J lost 5 bases. The CDR3 DNA reads as TGCGCCAGCAGCCCCAGCGGGAGAATAGATACGCAGTATTTT. The encoded protein is CASSPSGRIDTQYF.

The V and J genes are TRBV9 and TRBJ1-1; D may be TRBD1 (6 bases). V was shortened by 4 bases and J by 0 bases, with 10 bases between the two germline ends. The CDR3 has 14 residues. Germline CDR1 SGDLS, CDR2 YYNGEE. Here the CDR3 DNA reads TGTGCCAGCAGCCCAGACAGGTTGAACACTGAAGCTTTCTTT. Encoded protein: CASSPDRLNTEAFF. Variable domain in full (rest from reference TRBV9 and TRBJ1-1): DSGVTQTPKHLITATGQRVTLRCSPRSGDLSVYWYQQSLDQGLQFLIQYYNGEERAKGNILERFSAQQFPDLHSELNLSSLELGDSALYFCASSPDRLNTEAFFGQGTRLTVV.

This clone has a single count. The chain joins TRBV27 to TRBJ2-7, with 10 bases lining up with TRBD2. The germline V gene encodes CDR1 MNHEY and CDR2 SMNVEV (reference sequence). This CDR3 region has 15 residues. J lost 5 bases, V lost 6 bases, and 10 bases had no gene match. CDR3 DNA: TGTGCCAGCAGCCTCTCTAGCGGGGGATTAGACGAGCAGTACTTC. This translates into CASSLSSGGLDEQYF.

The V and J genes are TRBV25-1 and TRBJ1-1; possible D gene TRBD1, 5 bases. Germline lookup yields CDR1 MGHDK and CDR2 SYGVNS. With 10 bases removed from V and 4 bases from J, the gap between germline ends came to 25 bases. CDR3 size: 16 residues. Here the CDR3 DNA reads TGTGCCACCCCACCGGGACTCCTTAGGGGTGGCACTGAAGCTTTCTTT. It encodes CATPPGLLRGGTEAFF.

This rearrangement joins TRBV6-1 to TRBJ1-5, with D hard to call. Trimming cost V 8 bases and J 4 bases, with 15 bases left between them. The CDR3 covers 14 residues. The germline CDR1 and CDR2 sequences are MNHNS and SASEGT. The CDR3 spells CASGRFGWNQPQHF. The CDR3 DNA follows: TGTGCCAGCGGTAGGTTCGGGTGGAATCAGCCCCAGCATTTT.

V is TRBV7-9 and J is TRBJ2-2; 9 nucleotides align to TRBD2. J was trimmed by 4 bases and V by 7 bases; bases with no gene match: 4. From germline, CDR1 is SEHNR and CDR2 FQNEAQ (reference sequence). The CDR3 has 14 amino acids. The CDR3 region has the DNA TGTGCCAGCATTCGTAGCGGGGGCACCGGGGAGCTGTTTTTT. Translating gives CASIRSGGTGELFF.

This chain connects TRBV2 to TRBJ2-1; D gene ambiguous. The CDR3 has 15 residues. V was cut by 4 bases and J by 8 bases, with 18 bases left in between. Per the germline V gene, CDR1 is SNHLY and CDR2 is FYNNEI. CDR3 nucleotides: TGTGCCAGCAGTGTTAACACCATTGGGCCCCATGAGCAGTTCTTC. It translates to CASSVNTIGPHEQFF.

This rearrangement joins TRBV13 to TRBJ1-1; D unclear. V lost 5 bases and J 6 bases, leaving 16 bases between the germline ends. CDR1 and CDR2 from the germline V gene are PRHDT and FYEKMQ (reference sequence). This CDR3 comprises 14 residues. In DNA form, the CDR3 reads TGTGCCAGCAGCCAACGGACGGGGAGACCTGAAGCTTTCTTT. It specifies CASSQRTGRPEAFF.

The chain joins TRBV15 to TRBJ2-1; 8 nucleotides match TRBD2. Germline CDR1 is LNHNV and CDR2 is YYDKDF (reference sequence). This CDR3 comprises 14 residues. V gave up 7 bases and J gave up 1 base; unmatched junction bases: 3. In nucleotides, the CDR3 is TGTGCCACCACCGGGAGGGAATCCTACAATGAGCAGTTCTTC. It is translated as CATTGRESYNEQFF.

The V call is TRBV29-1, the J call TRBJ2-1, with 8 positions matching TRBD1. CDR1 is SQVTM, CDR2 ANQGSEA, per germline. Trimming removed 3 bases from V and 1 base from J; junction bases left unmatched: 2. The CDR3 contains 14 residues. The CDR3 spells CSVDWTGSYNEQFF. As DNA, the CDR3 is TGCAGCGTTGACTGGACAGGGTCCTACAATGAGCAGTTCTTC.

The chain uses TRBV9 and TRBJ2-1, with TRBD2 matching over 11 bases. Looked up from germline, CDR1 is SGDLS and CDR2 is YYNGEE. The length of the CDR3 is 21 residues. Germline trimming cut 1 base from V and 5 bases from J; bases unmatched to any gene: 20. CDR3 DNA: TGTGCCAGCAGCGTATCAATAACTCTACTACCGACTAGCGGGATGGACAATGAGCAGTTCTTC. This encodes CASSVSITLLPTSGMDNEQFF.

The gene calls are TRBV15 and TRBJ2-1; 9 positions agree with TRBD2. Germline trimming cut 4 bases from V and 7 bases from J; bases unmatched to any gene: 14. This CDR3 has 17 residues. CDR1 is LNHNV, CDR2 YYDKDF, per germline (reference sequence). As DNA, the CDR3 is TGTGCCACCAGCAACACCTGGGGCGGGAGGGCCATAAATGAGCAGTTCTTC. It is translated as CATSNTWGGRAINEQFF.

The chain employs TRBV27 and TRBJ2-7; 8 positions match TRBD2. J was trimmed by 2 bases and V by 3 bases; bases with no gene match: 9. The CDR3 length is 16 residues. Germline-derived CDR1 and CDR2 are MNHEY and SMNVEV (reference sequence). The CDR3 sequence is CASSFRRPGRAYEQYF. The CDR3 nucleotides are TGTGCCAGCAGTTTTCGTCGACCCGGGAGGGCCTACGAGCAGTACTTC.

V gene TRBV7-2 combines with J gene TRBJ2-5; 8 nucleotides line up with TRBD2. The CDR3 extends over 15 amino acids. V was pared by 5 bases and J by 1 base, with 6 bases of the junction left unmatched. Per the germline V gene, CDR1 is SGHTA and CDR2 is FQGNSA. CDR3 coding DNA: TGTGCCAGCAGCGAACGTACTAGCGGCCAAGAGACCCAGTACTTC. Protein product: CASSERTSGQETQYF.

This chain connects TRBV28 to TRBJ1-2, with D possibly being TRBD1 (5 bases). Trimming took off 4 bases at V and 8 bases at J, with 11 bases between the two ends. The CDR3 has 12 residues. Germline loops: CDR1 MDHEN, CDR2 SYDVKM. As DNA, the CDR3 is TGTGCCAGCAGTTGGGGGGTGGGGGGCTACACCTTC. It specifies CASSWGVGGYTF.

The genes are TRBV28 and TRBJ2-5; D unclear. Deletions cut 4 bases from V and 5 bases from J, with 8 bases between. Per the germline V gene, CDR1 is MDHEN and CDR2 is SYDVKM. This CDR3 has 12 residues. Written as DNA, the CDR3 is TGTGCCAGCAGTTGGGCGACGGAGACCCAGTACTTC. Protein product: CASSWATETQYF.

This chain connects TRBV15 to TRBJ1-2, with 9 bases matching TRBD1. The CDR3 is 15 amino acids. V was clipped by 4 bases and J by 9 bases; unmatched bases: 12. Germline V lookup: CDR1 LNHNV, CDR2 YYDKDF (reference sequence). The CDR3 protein is CATSKAPGQGDRYTF. The DNA of the CDR3 is TGTGCCACCAGCAAGGCCCCGGGACAGGGTGATCGCTACACCTTC.

The CDR3 sequence: CASSPTLGTVYEQYF. CDR3 coding DNA: TGTGCCAGCAGCCCGACTTTGGGGACAGTCTACGAGCAGTACTTC. This chain uses TRBV7-9 with TRBJ2-7, with 7 nucleotides matching TRBD1. After removal of 5 bases from V and 3 bases from J, the junction contained 10 bases not matched to a gene. The CDR3 has 15 residues. Germline loops: CDR1 SEHNR, CDR2 FQNEAQ (reference sequence).

The chain has TRBV6-5 and TRBJ1-1; D gene ambiguous. The CDR3 has 9 residues. Germline CDR1 reads MNHEY; CDR2 reads SVGAGI. The V end was cut by 5 bases, the J end by 9 bases, with 4 bases between. The CDR3, as DNA: TGTGCCAGCAGTCGTCAAGCTTTCTTT. Protein: CASSRQAFF.